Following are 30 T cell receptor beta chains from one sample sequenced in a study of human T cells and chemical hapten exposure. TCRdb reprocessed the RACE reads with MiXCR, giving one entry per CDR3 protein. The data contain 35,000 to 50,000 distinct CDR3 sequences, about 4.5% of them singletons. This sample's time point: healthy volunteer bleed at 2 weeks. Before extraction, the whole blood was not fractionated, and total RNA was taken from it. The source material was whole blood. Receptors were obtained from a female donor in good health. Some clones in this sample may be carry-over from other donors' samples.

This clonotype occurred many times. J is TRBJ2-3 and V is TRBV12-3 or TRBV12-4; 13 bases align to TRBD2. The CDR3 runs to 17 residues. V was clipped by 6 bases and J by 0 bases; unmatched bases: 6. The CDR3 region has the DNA TGTGCCAGCAGCCAAGGACTAGCGGGGGACAGCACAGATACGCAGTATTTT. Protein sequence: CASSQGLAGDSTDTQYF.

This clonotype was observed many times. In DNA form, the CDR3 reads TGTGCCAGCCAGGTGGGAGAAAGCTCCTACAATGAGCAGTTCTTC. Translated, it gives CASQVGESSYNEQFF. The gene calls are TRBV10-3 and TRBJ2-1; D may be TRBD2 (5 bases). V lost 10 bases to trimming and J lost 0 bases, with 16 bases between them. Germline V gene lookup returns CDR1 ENHRY and CDR2 SYGVKD. CDR3 length: 15 residues.

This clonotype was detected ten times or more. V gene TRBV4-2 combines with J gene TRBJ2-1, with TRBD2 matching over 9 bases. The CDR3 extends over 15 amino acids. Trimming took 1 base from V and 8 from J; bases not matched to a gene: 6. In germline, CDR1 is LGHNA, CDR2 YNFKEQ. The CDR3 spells CASSQGRGGMDEQFF. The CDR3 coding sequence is TGTGCCAGCAGCCAAGGGCGGGGGGGCATGGATGAGCAGTTCTTC.

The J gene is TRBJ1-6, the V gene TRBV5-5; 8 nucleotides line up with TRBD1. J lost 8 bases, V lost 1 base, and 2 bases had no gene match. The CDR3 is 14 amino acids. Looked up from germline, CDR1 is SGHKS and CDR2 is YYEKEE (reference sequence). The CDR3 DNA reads TGTGCCAGCAGCTTGACAGGGGGAGATTCACCCCTCCACTTT. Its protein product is CASSLTGGDSPLHF.

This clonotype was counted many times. CDR3 nucleotide sequence: TGCGCCAGCAGCTTGGAAGCCACAGATACGCAGTATTTT. This codes for CASSLEATDTQYF. This chain uses TRBV5-1 with TRBJ2-3; no firm D call. CDR1 and CDR2 from the germline V gene are SGHRS and YFSETQ. The CDR3 consists of 13 residues. V was clipped by 0 bases and J by 2 bases, with 4 bases between them.

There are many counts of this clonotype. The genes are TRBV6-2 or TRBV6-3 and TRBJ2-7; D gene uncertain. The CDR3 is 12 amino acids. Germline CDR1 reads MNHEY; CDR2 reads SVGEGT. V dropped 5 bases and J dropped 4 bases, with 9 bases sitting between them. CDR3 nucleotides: TGTGCCAGCAGTGCCGTAGTTTACGAGCAGTACTTC. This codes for CASSAVVYEQYF.

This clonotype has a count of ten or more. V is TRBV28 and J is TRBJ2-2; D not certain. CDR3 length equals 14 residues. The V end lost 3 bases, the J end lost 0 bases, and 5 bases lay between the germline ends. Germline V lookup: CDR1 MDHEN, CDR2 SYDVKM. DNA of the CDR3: TGTGCCAGCAGTTTTTTCGCGAACACCGGGGAGCTGTTTTTT. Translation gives CASSFFANTGELFF.

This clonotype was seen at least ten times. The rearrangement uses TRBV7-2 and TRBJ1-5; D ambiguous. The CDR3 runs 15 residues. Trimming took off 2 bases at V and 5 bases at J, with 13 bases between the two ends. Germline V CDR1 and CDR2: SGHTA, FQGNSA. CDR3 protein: CASSLNAGFDQPQHF. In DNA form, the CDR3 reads TGTGCCAGCAGCTTAAACGCTGGGTTCGATCAGCCCCAGCATTTT.

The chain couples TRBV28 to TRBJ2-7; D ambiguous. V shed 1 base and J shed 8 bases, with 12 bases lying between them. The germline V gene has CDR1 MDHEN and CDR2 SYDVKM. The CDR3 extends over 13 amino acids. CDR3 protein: CASSLSGQAQQYF. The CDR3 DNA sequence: TGTGCCAGCAGTTTATCCGGCCAGGCGCAGCAGTACTTC.

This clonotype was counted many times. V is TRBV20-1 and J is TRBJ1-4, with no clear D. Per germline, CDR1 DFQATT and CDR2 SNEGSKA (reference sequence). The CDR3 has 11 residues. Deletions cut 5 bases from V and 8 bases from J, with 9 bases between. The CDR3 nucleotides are TGCAGTGCTGGGTACGACGAAAAACTGTTTTTT. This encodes CSAGYDEKLFF.

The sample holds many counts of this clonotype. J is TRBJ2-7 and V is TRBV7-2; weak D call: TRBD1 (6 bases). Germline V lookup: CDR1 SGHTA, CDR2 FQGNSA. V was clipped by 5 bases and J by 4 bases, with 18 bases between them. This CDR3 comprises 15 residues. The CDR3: CASSPNPGRGYEQYF. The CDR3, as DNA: TGTGCCAGCAGCCCCAACCCAGGTAGGGGGTACGAGCAGTACTTC.

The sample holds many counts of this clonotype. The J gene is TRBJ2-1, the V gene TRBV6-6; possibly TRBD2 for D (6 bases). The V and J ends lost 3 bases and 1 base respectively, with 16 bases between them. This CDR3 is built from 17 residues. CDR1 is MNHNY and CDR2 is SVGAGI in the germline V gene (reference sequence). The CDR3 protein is CASSYKRDFFSYNEQFF. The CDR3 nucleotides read TGTGCCAGCAGTTATAAAAGGGACTTCTTTTCCTACAATGAGCAGTTCTTC.

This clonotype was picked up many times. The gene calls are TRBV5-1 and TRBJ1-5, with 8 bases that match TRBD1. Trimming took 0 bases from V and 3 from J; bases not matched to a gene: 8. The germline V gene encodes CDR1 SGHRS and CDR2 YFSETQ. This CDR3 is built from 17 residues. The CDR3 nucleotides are TGCGCCAGCAGCTTGGGGGTAACAGGGGGGGACAATCAGCCCCAGCATTTT. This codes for CASSLGVTGGDNQPQHF.

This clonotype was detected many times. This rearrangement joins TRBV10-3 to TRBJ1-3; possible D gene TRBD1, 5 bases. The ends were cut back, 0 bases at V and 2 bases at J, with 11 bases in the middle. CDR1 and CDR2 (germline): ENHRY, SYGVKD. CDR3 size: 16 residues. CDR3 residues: CAISESVGAAGNTIYF. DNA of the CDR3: TGTGCCATCAGTGAGTCTGTTGGGGCGGCTGGAAACACCATATATTTT.

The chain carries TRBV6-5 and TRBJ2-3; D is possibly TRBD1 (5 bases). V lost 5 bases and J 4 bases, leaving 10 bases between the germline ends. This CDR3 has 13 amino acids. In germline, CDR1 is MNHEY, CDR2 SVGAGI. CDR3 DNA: TGTGCCAGCAGTCAAATCAGGGCAGATACGCAGTATTTT. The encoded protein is CASSQIRADTQYF.

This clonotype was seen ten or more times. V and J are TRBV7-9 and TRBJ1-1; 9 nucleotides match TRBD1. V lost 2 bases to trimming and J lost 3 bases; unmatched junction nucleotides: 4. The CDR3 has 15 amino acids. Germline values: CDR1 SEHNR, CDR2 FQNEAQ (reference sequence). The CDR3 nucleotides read TGTGCCAGCAGCTTAACGGGACAGGGCCACACTGAAGCTTTCTTT. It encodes CASSLTGQGHTEAFF.

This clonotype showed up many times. Here the CDR3 reads CASTGQGVPQETQYF. The CDR3 DNA sequence: TGTGCCAGCACCGGTCAGGGCGTACCCCAAGAGACCCAGTACTTC. V is TRBV2 and J is TRBJ2-5; possibly TRBD1 for D (5 bases). V lost 7 bases to trimming and J lost 1 base, with 16 bases between them. Germline V gene data show CDR1 as SNHLY and CDR2 as FYNNEI. The CDR3 runs to 15 residues. Using reference TRBV2 and TRBJ2-5 for the parts outside the CDR3, the full variable domain is EPEVTQTPSHQVTQMGQEVILRCVPISNHLYFYWYRQILGQKVEFLVSFYNNEISEKSEIFDDQFSVERPDGSNFTLKIRSTKLEDSAMYFCASTGQGVPQETQYFGPGTRLLVL.

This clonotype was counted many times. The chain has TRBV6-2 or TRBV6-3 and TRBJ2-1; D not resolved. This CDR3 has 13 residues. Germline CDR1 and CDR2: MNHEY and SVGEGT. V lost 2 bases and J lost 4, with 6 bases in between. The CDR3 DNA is TGTGCCAGCAGTTACGCGGATTACAATGAGCAGTTCTTC. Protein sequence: CASSYADYNEQFF.

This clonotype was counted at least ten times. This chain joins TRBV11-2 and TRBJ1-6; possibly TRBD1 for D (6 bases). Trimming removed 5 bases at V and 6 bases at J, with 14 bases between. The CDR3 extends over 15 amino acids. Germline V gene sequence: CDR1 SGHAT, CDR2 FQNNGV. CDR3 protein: CASSLRTVTNSPLHF. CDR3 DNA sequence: TGTGCCAGCAGCCTTAGGACAGTTACTAATTCACCCCTCCACTTT.

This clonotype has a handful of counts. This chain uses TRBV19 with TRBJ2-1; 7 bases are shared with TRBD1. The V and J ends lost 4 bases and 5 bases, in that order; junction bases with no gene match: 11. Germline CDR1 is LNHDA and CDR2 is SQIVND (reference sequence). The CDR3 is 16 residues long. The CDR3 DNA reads TGTGCCAGTAGTACGAAGGGACAGTTTGGGAACAATGAGCAGTTCTTC. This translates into CASSTKGQFGNNEQFF.

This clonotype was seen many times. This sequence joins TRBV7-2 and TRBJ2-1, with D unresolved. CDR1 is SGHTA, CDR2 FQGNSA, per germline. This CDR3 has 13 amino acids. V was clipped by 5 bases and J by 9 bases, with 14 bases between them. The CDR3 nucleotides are TGTGCCAGCAGCCTCGACAATAGTCTTGAGCAGTTCTTC. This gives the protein CASSLDNSLEQFF.

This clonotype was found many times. The chain's CDR3 is CASSGTGGRSPLHF. In nucleotides, the CDR3 is TGTGCCAGCAGCGGGACAGGCGGTCGGTCACCCCTCCACTTT. The chain joins TRBV2 to TRBJ1-6; 8 bases are shared with TRBD1. Germline trimming cut 6 bases from V and 10 bases from J; bases unmatched to any gene: 8. Per germline, CDR1 SNHLY and CDR2 FYNNEI. The CDR3 totals 14 residues.

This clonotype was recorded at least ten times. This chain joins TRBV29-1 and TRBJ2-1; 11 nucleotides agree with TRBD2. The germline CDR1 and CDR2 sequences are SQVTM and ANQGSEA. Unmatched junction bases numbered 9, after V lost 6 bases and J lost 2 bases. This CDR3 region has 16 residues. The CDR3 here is CSVDETSGTTYNEQFF. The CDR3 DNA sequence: TGCAGCGTCGACGAGACTAGCGGGACCACCTACAATGAGCAGTTCTTC.

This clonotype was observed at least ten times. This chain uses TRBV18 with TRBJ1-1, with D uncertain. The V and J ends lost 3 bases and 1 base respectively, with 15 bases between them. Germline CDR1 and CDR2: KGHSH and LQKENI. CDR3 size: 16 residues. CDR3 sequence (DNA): TGTGCCAGCTCACCTGACTCTGTCATGGGGAACACTGAAGCTTTCTTT. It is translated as CASSPDSVMGNTEAFF.

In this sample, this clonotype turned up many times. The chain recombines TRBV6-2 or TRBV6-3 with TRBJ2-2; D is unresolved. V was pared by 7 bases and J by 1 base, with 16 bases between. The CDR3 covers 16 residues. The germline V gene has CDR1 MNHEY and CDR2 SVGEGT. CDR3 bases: TGTGCCAGCAAATCGGGCGTGGCAGAGAACACCGGGGAGCTGTTTTTT. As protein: CASKSGVAENTGELFF.

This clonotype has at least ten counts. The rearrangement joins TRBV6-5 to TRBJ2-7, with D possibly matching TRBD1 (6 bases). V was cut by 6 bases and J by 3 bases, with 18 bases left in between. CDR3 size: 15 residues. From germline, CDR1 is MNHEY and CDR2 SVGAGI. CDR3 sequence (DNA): TGTGCCAGCAGACCCACCCCGGGACACAGCTACGAGCAGTACTTC. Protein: CASRPTPGHSYEQYF.

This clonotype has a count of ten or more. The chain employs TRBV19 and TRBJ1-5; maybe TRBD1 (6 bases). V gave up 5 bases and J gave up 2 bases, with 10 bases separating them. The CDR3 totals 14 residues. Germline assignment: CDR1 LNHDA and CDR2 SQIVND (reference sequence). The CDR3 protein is CASSSHRGNQPQHF. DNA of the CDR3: TGTGCCAGTAGTTCCCACAGGGGCAATCAGCCCCAGCATTTT.

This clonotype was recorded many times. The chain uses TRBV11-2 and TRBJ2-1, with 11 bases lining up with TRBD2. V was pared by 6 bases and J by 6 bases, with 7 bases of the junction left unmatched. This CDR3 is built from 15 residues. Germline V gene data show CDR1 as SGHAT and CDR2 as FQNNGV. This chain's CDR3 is CASSLSGGDVNEQFF. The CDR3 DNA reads TGTGCCAGCAGTCTTAGCGGGGGGGATGTCAATGAGCAGTTCTTC. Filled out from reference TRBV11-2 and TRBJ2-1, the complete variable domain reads EAGVAQSPRYKIIEKRQSVAFWCNPISGHATLYWYQQILGQGPKLLIQFQNNGVVDDSQLPKDRFSAERLKGVDSTLKIQPAKLEDSAVYLCASSLSGGDVNEQFFGPGTRLTVL.

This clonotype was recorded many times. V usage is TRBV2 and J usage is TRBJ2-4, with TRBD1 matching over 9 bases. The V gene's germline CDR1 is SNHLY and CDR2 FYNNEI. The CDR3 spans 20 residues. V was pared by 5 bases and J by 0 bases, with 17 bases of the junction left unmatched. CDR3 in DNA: TGTGCCAGCAGTAGTCCCGGGACAGGGAAAAACATTCTAGCCAAAAACATTCAGTACTTC. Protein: CASSSPGTGKNILAKNIQYF.

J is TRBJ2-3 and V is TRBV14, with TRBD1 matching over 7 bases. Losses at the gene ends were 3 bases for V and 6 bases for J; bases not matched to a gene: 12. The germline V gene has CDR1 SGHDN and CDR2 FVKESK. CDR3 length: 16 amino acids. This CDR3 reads CASSHWTGFLSDTQYF. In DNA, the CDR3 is TGTGCCAGCAGCCATTGGACAGGATTTTTGAGTGATACGCAGTATTTT.